The text below deals with one T cell receptor (beta chain). The antigen is unknown. These data are taken from a study of cytomegalovirus exposure and HLA in healthy donors. Looking at the study overall: There were 100 million to 120 million unique TCR beta sequences, drawn from 150 million to 200 million T cells, in an earlier analysis.

The PCR was carried out with 60 Vbeta primers and 13 Jbeta primers. TCRdb's table, derived via immunoSEQ multiplex PCR, lists solely in-frame clones and lacks some. The data contain nearly 95,000 clones, roughly two thirds of them singletons. General study results and limits: Common viral pathogens seemed, in a later analysis, to connect with several of the most significant clusters. The study designated around 150 TCR beta chains cytomegalovirus-associated. Most TCR sequences were uncommon, yet certain public TCRs appeared in many donors.

Sequenced sample: PBMCs. The sequence derives from a young woman in good health and CMV-seronegative.

CDR3 bases: TGTGCTAGTGGTCAGGGGGTTTACGAGCAGTACTTC. Translating it yields CASGQGVYEQYF. The chain joins TRBV12-5 to TRBJ2-7, with 7 nucleotides matching TRBD1. The CDR3 runs 12 residues. The germline V gene has CDR1 LGHNT and CDR2 FRNRAP. The trim removed 5 bases at V and 4 bases at J, leaving 2 bases unmatched.